This T cell receptor beta chain was identified during a study of blood T cell repertoires in COVID-19. Study context: Some COVID-19 samples were acute and others convalescent; all came from the United States, Italy and Spain.

The CDR3 loop spans 14 amino acids. CDR1 is LNHDA, CDR2 SQIVND, per germline (reference sequence). Trimming shortened V by 10 bases and J by 1 base, and 14 bases separated the two germline ends. As handled by the study authors: For nucleated cells, counts were estimated from reference gene primer amplification. Assay: immunoSEQ multiplex PCR; the TCRdb copy retains only in-frame clones and omits some. V, J and clone size reflect that table, while D and trimming were determined from the DNA. The sample contains hundreds of thousands of clones, roughly 90% of which appear only once. Adults between roughly 18 and 95 years of age took part from about 24 US areas. Membership in each cohort depended on participant-reported clinical history. This clone has more than one count but fewer than ten.

The sample consisted of PBMCs or T cells enriched from blood (not recorded which). The source is a woman aged 25 to 39 with acute COVID-19. The rearrangement joins TRBV19 to TRBJ2-4; D is unresolved. This chain's CDR3 is CATSLSEAKNIQYF. The CDR3 DNA reads TGTGCCACCTCACTATCGGAGGCCAAAAACATTCAGTACTTC.